A selection of T cell receptor beta chains follows, all from one sample in a study of T-cell memory formation after mild COVID-19. One entry per CDR3 protein, called by TCRdb with MiXCR from the 5' RACE reads. The sample comprises around 340,000 distinct CDR3 sequences, 20% to 25% of which are singletons, and around 13% rests with the top ten. Sequenced material: PBMCs or a T cell subset sorted from them (not recorded which). The source of these receptors is an adult woman who had mild COVID-19 (a few samples of this study predate the infection). Cell type and time point are not known. CDR3s include the opening cysteine and the closing phenylalanine or tryptophan. The order of the fields is J gene, clone size, V gene, CDR3 length, D gene, CDR3 protein, CDR3 DNA. D genes are given only for firm matches. For some rows the clone size is stated as once, few or many, or as a class when expanded; others skip it.

j_call: TRBJ2-5; clone_size: NA; v_call: TRBV29-1; cdr3_length: 16; d_call: TRBD2; cdr3_aa: CSVAGTSGIRGETQYF; cdr3_nt: TGCAGCGTTGCCGGGACTAGCGGTATTCGGGGAGAGACCCAGTACTTC
j_call: TRBJ1-2; clone_size: NA; v_call: TRBV4-2; cdr3_length: 11; d_call: NA; cdr3_aa: CASSLEGSYTF; cdr3_nt: TGTGCCAGCAGCCTTGAGGGGAGCTACACCTTC
j_call: TRBJ2-3; clone_size: few; v_call: TRBV7-8; cdr3_length: 17; d_call: TRBD2; cdr3_aa: CASTPGRWGGREDTQYF; cdr3_nt: TGTGCCAGCACCCCTGGCAGGTGGGGGGGTAGGGAAGATACGCAGTATTTT
j_call: TRBJ1-2; clone_size: NA; v_call: TRBV5-1; cdr3_length: 15; d_call: NA; cdr3_aa: CASSLVPPTGDGYTF; cdr3_nt: TGCGCCAGCAGCTTGGTCCCCCCGACAGGCGATGGCTACACCTTC
j_call: TRBJ2-1; clone_size: NA; v_call: TRBV7-3; cdr3_length: 19; d_call: NA; cdr3_aa: CASSLIGQQYTNTYNEQFF; cdr3_nt: TGTGCCAGCAGCTTAATTGGACAGCAGTATACCAATACCTACAATGAGCAGTTCTTC
j_call: TRBJ1-2; clone_size: NA; v_call: TRBV7-9; cdr3_length: 15; d_call: TRBD1; cdr3_aa: CASSSPTGETGGYTF; cdr3_nt: TGTGCCAGCAGCTCGCCAACAGGGGAAACGGGGGGCTACACCTTC
j_call: TRBJ2-5; clone_size: few; v_call: TRBV7-2; cdr3_length: 17; d_call: TRBD2; cdr3_aa: CASSLQSSGRRQETQYF; cdr3_nt: TGTGCCAGCAGCTTACAGTCTAGCGGGAGGCGTCAAGAGACCCAGTACTTC
j_call: TRBJ1-1; clone_size: few; v_call: TRBV6-5; cdr3_length: 15; d_call: NA; cdr3_aa: CASTTYGETSHAAFF; cdr3_nt: TGTGCCAGCACCACCTATGGGGAAACTTCCCACGCAGCTTTCTTT
j_call: TRBJ1-6; clone_size: NA; v_call: TRBV6-1; cdr3_length: 13; d_call: TRBD1; cdr3_aa: CAITDRVNSPLHF; cdr3_nt: TGTGCCATTACCGACAGGGTTAATTCACCCCTCCACTTT
j_call: TRBJ1-2; clone_size: NA; v_call: TRBV2; cdr3_length: 10; d_call: NA; cdr3_aa: CASSERSYTF; cdr3_nt: TGTGCCAGCAGTGAAAGAAGCTACACCTTC
j_call: TRBJ2-1; clone_size: many; v_call: TRBV14; cdr3_length: 13; d_call: TRBD1; cdr3_aa: CASSRQGYNEQFF; cdr3_nt: TGTGCCAGCAGCCGACAGGGTTACAATGAGCAGTTCTTC
j_call: TRBJ2-2; clone_size: few; v_call: TRBV11-2; cdr3_length: 17; d_call: TRBD2; cdr3_aa: CATRGLAGGSNTGELFF; cdr3_nt: TGTGCCACCCGAGGACTAGCGGGGGGTTCGAACACCGGGGAGCTGTTTTTT
j_call: TRBJ2-7; clone_size: NA; v_call: TRBV15; cdr3_length: 12; d_call: NA; cdr3_aa: CATSSQSYEQYF; cdr3_nt: TGTGCCACCAGCAGTCAGTCCTACGAGCAGTACTTC
j_call: TRBJ2-7; clone_size: many; v_call: TRBV29-1; cdr3_length: 11; d_call: TRBD2; cdr3_aa: CSVGGLSEQYF; cdr3_nt: TGCAGCGTTGGGGGACTATCCGAGCAGTACTTC
j_call: TRBJ1-2; clone_size: NA; v_call: TRBV28; cdr3_length: 15; d_call: TRBD1; cdr3_aa: CASGIGGAQGRGYTF; cdr3_nt: TGTGCCAGCGGGATTGGTGGGGCACAGGGGAGAGGCTACACCTTC
j_call: TRBJ1-6; clone_size: NA; v_call: TRBV3-1; cdr3_length: 14; d_call: TRBD1; cdr3_aa: CASSGTGSNSPLHF; cdr3_nt: TGTGCCAGCAGCGGGACAGGGAGTAATTCACCCCTCCACTTT
j_call: TRBJ2-7; clone_size: few; v_call: TRBV2; cdr3_length: 17; d_call: TRBD1; cdr3_aa: CASSERIPGQGKYEQYF; cdr3_nt: TGTGCCAGCAGTGAGCGAATCCCGGGACAGGGGAAATACGAGCAGTACTTC
j_call: TRBJ1-3; clone_size: few; v_call: TRBV5-1; cdr3_length: 18; d_call: TRBD1; cdr3_aa: CASSSGTGVGRSGNTIYF; cdr3_nt: TGCGCCAGCAGCTCCGGGACAGGGGTCGGGAGATCCGGAAACACCATATATTTT
j_call: TRBJ2-1; clone_size: few; v_call: TRBV3-1; cdr3_length: 20; d_call: TRBD2; cdr3_aa: CASSQDIPFGTSGKYNEQFF; cdr3_nt: TGTGCCAGCAGCCAAGATATTCCGTTCGGGACTAGCGGGAAATACAATGAGCAGTTCTTC
j_call: TRBJ2-3; clone_size: NA; v_call: TRBV24-1; cdr3_length: 17; d_call: NA; cdr3_aa: CATSGFRSAEATDTQYF; cdr3_nt: TGTGCCACCAGTGGTTTTCGCTCAGCGGAGGCTACAGATACGCAGTATTTT
j_call: TRBJ2-7; clone_size: NA; v_call: TRBV5-5; cdr3_length: 13; d_call: NA; cdr3_aa: CASSHFSSYEQYF; cdr3_nt: TGTGCCAGCAGCCACTTTTCCTCCTACGAGCAGTACTTC
j_call: TRBJ1-5; clone_size: NA; v_call: TRBV9; cdr3_length: 14; d_call: NA; cdr3_aa: CASSGGPSNQPQHF; cdr3_nt: TGTGCCAGCAGCGGAGGGCCGAGCAATCAGCCCCAGCATTTT
j_call: TRBJ2-2; clone_size: NA; v_call: TRBV6-2/TRBV6-3; cdr3_length: 10; d_call: NA; cdr3_aa: CARWTGELFF; cdr3_nt: TGTGCCAGATGGACCGGGGAGCTGTTTTTT
j_call: TRBJ2-7; clone_size: NA; v_call: TRBV6-2/TRBV6-3; cdr3_length: 15; d_call: NA; cdr3_aa: CASSSAGTHSYEQYF; cdr3_nt: TGTGCCAGCAGTTCCGCCGGGACACATTCCTACGAGCAGTACTTC
j_call: TRBJ2-5; clone_size: NA; v_call: TRBV5-8; cdr3_length: 15; d_call: TRBD1; cdr3_aa: CASSLRTGGVETQYF; cdr3_nt: TGTGCCAGCAGCTTGCGGACAGGGGGAGTTGAGACCCAGTACTTC
j_call: TRBJ2-3; clone_size: few; v_call: TRBV4-3; cdr3_length: 17; d_call: TRBD2; cdr3_aa: CASSQGPGTSGRDTQYF; cdr3_nt: TGCGCCAGCAGCCAAGGCCCCGGGACTAGCGGGAGGGATACGCAGTATTTT
j_call: TRBJ1-5; clone_size: few; v_call: TRBV10-3; cdr3_length: 13; d_call: TRBD1; cdr3_aa: CAISAGGGQPQHF; cdr3_nt: TGTGCCATCAGTGCAGGGGGCGGTCAGCCCCAGCATTTT
j_call: TRBJ1-1; clone_size: many; v_call: TRBV5-1; cdr3_length: 13; d_call: NA; cdr3_aa: CASSRGRDTEAFF; cdr3_nt: TGCGCCAGCAGCCGGGGCCGGGACACCGAAGCTTTCTTT
j_call: TRBJ2-6; clone_size: NA; v_call: TRBV3-1; cdr3_length: 15; d_call: NA; cdr3_aa: CASSRGQAGANVLTF; cdr3_nt: TGTGCCAGCAGCCGCGGGCAAGCGGGGGCCAACGTCCTGACTTTC
j_call: TRBJ2-1; clone_size: few; v_call: TRBV6-1; cdr3_length: 15; d_call: NA; cdr3_aa: CASTKPDLPQKGQFF; cdr3_nt: TGTGCCAGCACCAAACCGGACCTCCCCCAGAAAGGGCAGTTCTTC
j_call: TRBJ1-4; clone_size: NA; v_call: TRBV6-6; cdr3_length: 16; d_call: NA; cdr3_aa: CASSYSLGVTNEKLFF; cdr3_nt: TGTGCCAGCAGTTACTCTCTCGGGGTCACTAATGAAAAACTGTTTTTT
j_call: TRBJ2-2; clone_size: NA; v_call: TRBV5-1; cdr3_length: 13; d_call: NA; cdr3_aa: CASSWGGTGELFF; cdr3_nt: TGCGCCAGCAGCTGGGGCGGCACCGGGGAGCTGTTTTTT
j_call: TRBJ2-3; clone_size: NA; v_call: TRBV12-3/TRBV12-4; cdr3_length: 15; d_call: NA; cdr3_aa: CASSLRDFKADTQYF; cdr3_nt: TGTGCCAGCAGTTTAAGGGACTTCAAGGCGGATACGCAGTATTTT
j_call: TRBJ2-5; clone_size: NA; v_call: TRBV4-1; cdr3_length: 14; d_call: TRBD2; cdr3_aa: CASSQRGGVRTQYF; cdr3_nt: TGCGCCAGCAGCCAAAGGGGAGGGGTTAGGACCCAGTACTTC
j_call: TRBJ2-1; clone_size: NA; v_call: TRBV30; cdr3_length: 11; d_call: NA; cdr3_aa: CAWISRREQFF; cdr3_nt: TGTGCCTGGATAAGCCGGCGGGAGCAGTTCTTC
j_call: TRBJ1-4; clone_size: once; v_call: TRBV18; cdr3_length: 16; d_call: NA; cdr3_aa: CASSPSGQPRGEKLFF; cdr3_nt: TGTGCCAGCTCACCCAGTGGACAGCCCAGAGGTGAAAAACTGTTTTTT
j_call: TRBJ2-7; clone_size: NA; v_call: TRBV7-8; cdr3_length: 15; d_call: NA; cdr3_aa: CASSLAEGHIYEQYF; cdr3_nt: TGTGCCAGCAGCTTAGCGGAGGGACACATATACGAGCAGTACTTC
j_call: TRBJ2-3; clone_size: few; v_call: TRBV20-1; cdr3_length: 13; d_call: NA; cdr3_aa: CSARHQSTDTQYF; cdr3_nt: TGCAGTGCTAGACACCAGAGCACAGATACGCAGTATTTT
j_call: TRBJ2-1; clone_size: few; v_call: TRBV6-2/TRBV6-3; cdr3_length: 12; d_call: NA; cdr3_aa: CASSRPYNEQFF; cdr3_nt: TGTGCCAGCAGCCGGCCATACAATGAGCAGTTCTTC
j_call: TRBJ2-1; clone_size: NA; v_call: TRBV7-3; cdr3_length: 15; d_call: NA; cdr3_aa: CASSLGGNSYNEQFF; cdr3_nt: TGTGCCAGCAGCCTTGGCGGGAACTCCTACAATGAGCAGTTCTTC
j_call: TRBJ1-2; clone_size: many; v_call: TRBV20-1; cdr3_length: 14; d_call: TRBD1; cdr3_aa: CSARPWTGSYGYTF; cdr3_nt: TGCAGTGCTAGACCCTGGACAGGAAGCTATGGCTACACCTTC
j_call: TRBJ1-1; clone_size: few; v_call: TRBV2; cdr3_length: 13; d_call: NA; cdr3_aa: CASRPVQKGEAFF; cdr3_nt: TGTGCCAGCAGGCCGGTACAGAAGGGTGAAGCTTTCTTT
j_call: TRBJ1-5; clone_size: few; v_call: TRBV12-3/TRBV12-4; cdr3_length: 13; d_call: TRBD1; cdr3_aa: CASSWDRDQPQHF; cdr3_nt: TGTGCCAGCAGTTGGGACAGGGATCAGCCCCAGCATTTT
j_call: TRBJ2-5; clone_size: NA; v_call: TRBV4-1; cdr3_length: 15; d_call: NA; cdr3_aa: CASSPRAGEQETQYF; cdr3_nt: TGCGCCAGCAGCCCGAGGGCAGGGGAGCAAGAGACCCAGTACTTC
j_call: TRBJ2-3; clone_size: NA; v_call: TRBV12-3/TRBV12-4; cdr3_length: 14; d_call: NA; cdr3_aa: CASSLARGRDTQYF; cdr3_nt: TGTGCCAGCAGTTTAGCCCGGGGTAGAGATACGCAGTATTTT
j_call: TRBJ1-6; clone_size: few; v_call: TRBV7-2; cdr3_length: 13; d_call: TRBD1; cdr3_aa: CASSSDRDSPLHF; cdr3_nt: TGTGCCAGCAGCTCCGACAGGGACTCACCCCTCCACTTT
j_call: TRBJ2-5; clone_size: NA; v_call: TRBV9; cdr3_length: 13; d_call: TRBD1; cdr3_aa: CASSVTDRVKAYF; cdr3_nt: TGTGCCAGCAGCGTAACAGACAGGGTGAAGGCGTACTTC
j_call: TRBJ2-2; clone_size: few; v_call: TRBV5-1; cdr3_length: 16; d_call: NA; cdr3_aa: CASSLEAAGDTGELFF; cdr3_nt: TGCGCCAGCAGCTTGGAGGCCGCAGGGGACACCGGGGAGCTGTTTTTT
j_call: TRBJ1-1; clone_size: few; v_call: TRBV7-2; cdr3_length: 15; d_call: NA; cdr3_aa: CASSSMPGAITEAFF; cdr3_nt: TGTGCCAGCAGCTCCATGCCAGGGGCAATCACTGAAGCTTTCTTT
j_call: TRBJ2-7; clone_size: few; v_call: TRBV7-2; cdr3_length: 15; d_call: NA; cdr3_aa: CASSSSPGADYEQYF; cdr3_nt: TGTGCCAGCAGCTCTAGTCCGGGGGCGGATTACGAGCAGTACTTC
j_call: TRBJ1-1; clone_size: NA; v_call: TRBV7-2; cdr3_length: 14; d_call: NA; cdr3_aa: CASSLGGRNTEAFF; cdr3_nt: TGTGCCAGCAGCTTAGGGGGACGGAACACTGAAGCTTTCTTT
j_call: TRBJ2-1; clone_size: NA; v_call: TRBV7-2; cdr3_length: 16; d_call: NA; cdr3_aa: CASTQSGDSSYNEQFF; cdr3_nt: TGTGCCAGCACCCAGTCGGGGGACAGCTCCTACAATGAGCAGTTCTTC
j_call: TRBJ2-6; clone_size: many; v_call: TRBV4-3; cdr3_length: 16; d_call: NA; cdr3_aa: CASSHQRGSGANVLTF; cdr3_nt: TGCGCCAGCAGCCACCAGAGGGGTTCCGGGGCCAACGTCCTGACTTTC
j_call: TRBJ1-5; clone_size: NA; v_call: TRBV20-1; cdr3_length: 14; d_call: NA; cdr3_aa: CSARVGHSNQPQHF; cdr3_nt: TGCAGTGCTAGAGTCGGGCATAGCAATCAGCCCCAGCATTTT
j_call: TRBJ1-2; clone_size: NA; v_call: TRBV11-2; cdr3_length: 16; d_call: TRBD1; cdr3_aa: CASSPPPGTGAHGYTF; cdr3_nt: TGTGCCAGCAGCCCCCCACCCGGGACAGGGGCGCATGGCTACACCTTC